This T cell receptor (beta chain) was obtained from a study of Graves' ophthalmopathy and Graves' hyperthyroidism. The starting material, about 9.5 ml of fresh peripheral blood, provided the PBMCs. Findings and limits, study-wide: Built on 13 signatures, a model told ophthalmopathy apart from stable hyperthyroidism with about 91% sensitivity and 81.08% specificity.

The TCR beta CDR3 regions underwent amplification from RNA transcripts. HTBI-primed first-round RT-PCR preceded second-round multiplex PCR. TCRdb fed the multiplex PCR reads into MiXCR, producing one record per CDR3 protein. The sample holds approximately 640,000 distinct CDR3 sequences, roughly 39% seen once. Comment on this clonotype: Antigen: not known.

J was trimmed by 3 bases and V by 4 bases; bases with no gene match: 4. The CDR3 has 14 amino acids. Germline V gene data show CDR1 as SGHRS and CDR2 as YFSETQ. The chain combines TRBV5-1 with TRBJ2-7; 10 positions match TRBD2. This sequence was found in an adult man with Graves' ophthalmopathy. Material for sequencing was peripheral blood. CDR3 sequence reads: CASSDSSGGYEQYF. For the CDR3, the DNA is TGCGCCAGCAGCGACTCTAGCGGGGGCTACGAGCAGTACTTC.